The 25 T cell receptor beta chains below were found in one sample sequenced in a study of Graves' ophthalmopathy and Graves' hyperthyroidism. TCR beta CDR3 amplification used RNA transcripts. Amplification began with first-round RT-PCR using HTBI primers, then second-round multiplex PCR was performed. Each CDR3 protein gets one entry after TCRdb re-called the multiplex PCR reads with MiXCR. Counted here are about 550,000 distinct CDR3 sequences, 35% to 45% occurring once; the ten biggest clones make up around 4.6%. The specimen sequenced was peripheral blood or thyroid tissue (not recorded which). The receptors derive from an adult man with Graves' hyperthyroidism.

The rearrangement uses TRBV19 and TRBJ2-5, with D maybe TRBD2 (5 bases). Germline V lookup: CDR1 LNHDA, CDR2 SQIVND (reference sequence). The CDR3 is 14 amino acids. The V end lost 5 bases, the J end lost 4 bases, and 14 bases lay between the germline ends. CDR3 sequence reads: CASSFGLEGETQYF. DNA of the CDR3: TGTGCCAGTAGTTTTGGGCTAGAGGGAGAGACCCAGTACTTC.

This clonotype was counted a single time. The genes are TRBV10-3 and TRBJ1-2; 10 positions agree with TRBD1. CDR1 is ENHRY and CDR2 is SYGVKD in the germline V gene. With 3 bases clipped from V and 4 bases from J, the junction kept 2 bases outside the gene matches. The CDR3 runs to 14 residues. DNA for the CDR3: TGTGCCATCAGTGATCGGACAGGGGGCTATGGCTACACCTTC. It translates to CAISDRTGGYGYTF.

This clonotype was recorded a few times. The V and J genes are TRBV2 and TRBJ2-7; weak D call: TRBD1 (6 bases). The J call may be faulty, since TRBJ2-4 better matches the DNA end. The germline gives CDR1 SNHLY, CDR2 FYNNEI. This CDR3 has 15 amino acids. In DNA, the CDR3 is TGTGCCAGCTTACAAGGGGGAGCAGCCAAAAACATTCAGTACTTC. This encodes CASLQGGAAKNIQYF.

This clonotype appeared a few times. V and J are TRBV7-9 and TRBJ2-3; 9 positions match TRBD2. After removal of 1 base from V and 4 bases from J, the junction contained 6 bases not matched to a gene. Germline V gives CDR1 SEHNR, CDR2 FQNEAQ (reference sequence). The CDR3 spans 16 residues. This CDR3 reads CASSLGDAGGSDTQYF. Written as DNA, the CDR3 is TGTGCCAGCAGCTTAGGGGATGCGGGAGGGTCAGATACGCAGTATTTT.

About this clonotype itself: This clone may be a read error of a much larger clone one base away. CDR3 DNA sequence: TGTGCCAGCTCACCCCCCGGGACCATAGGGCAGTACTTC. It translates to CASSPPGTIGQYF. This sequence joins TRBV18 and TRBJ2-7; D may match TRBD1 or TRBD2 (5 bases each). Deletions cut 3 bases from V and 9 bases from J, with 15 bases between. CDR1 and CDR2 from the germline V gene are KGHSH and LQKENI. The CDR3 is 13 residues long.

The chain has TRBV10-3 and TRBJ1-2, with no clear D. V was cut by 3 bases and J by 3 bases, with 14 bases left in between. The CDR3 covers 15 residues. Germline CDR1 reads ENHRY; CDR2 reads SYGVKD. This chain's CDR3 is CAISDSAGLDYGYTF. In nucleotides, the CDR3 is TGTGCCATCAGTGATTCGGCGGGATTGGACTATGGCTACACCTTC.

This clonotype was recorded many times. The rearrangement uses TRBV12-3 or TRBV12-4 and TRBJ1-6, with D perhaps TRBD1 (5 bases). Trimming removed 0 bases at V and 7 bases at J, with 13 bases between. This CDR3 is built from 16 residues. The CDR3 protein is CASSLATPGRNSPLHF. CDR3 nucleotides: TGTGCCAGCAGTTTAGCAACCCCGGGACGAAATTCACCCCTCCACTTT.

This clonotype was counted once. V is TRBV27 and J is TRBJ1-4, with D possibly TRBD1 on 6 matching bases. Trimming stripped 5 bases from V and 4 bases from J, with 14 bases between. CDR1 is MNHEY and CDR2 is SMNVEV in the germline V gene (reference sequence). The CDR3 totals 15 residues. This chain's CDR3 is CASSVRTANNEKLFF. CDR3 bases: TGTGCCAGCAGTGTCAGGACAGCGAATAATGAAAAACTGTTTTTT.

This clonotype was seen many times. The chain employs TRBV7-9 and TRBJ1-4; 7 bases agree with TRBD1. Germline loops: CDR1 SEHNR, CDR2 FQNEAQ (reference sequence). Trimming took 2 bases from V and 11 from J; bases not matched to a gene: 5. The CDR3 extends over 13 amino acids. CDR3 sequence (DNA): TGTGCCAGCAGCTTACCGACAGGGACTAAACTGTTTTTT. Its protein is CASSLPTGTKLFF.

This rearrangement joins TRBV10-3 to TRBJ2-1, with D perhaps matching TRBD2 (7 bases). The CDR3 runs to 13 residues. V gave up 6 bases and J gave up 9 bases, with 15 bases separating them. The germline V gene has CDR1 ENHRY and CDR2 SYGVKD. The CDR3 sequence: CAIRPSRGGEQFF. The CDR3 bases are TGTGCCATCAGGCCGTCTAGGGGGGGTGAGCAGTTCTTC.

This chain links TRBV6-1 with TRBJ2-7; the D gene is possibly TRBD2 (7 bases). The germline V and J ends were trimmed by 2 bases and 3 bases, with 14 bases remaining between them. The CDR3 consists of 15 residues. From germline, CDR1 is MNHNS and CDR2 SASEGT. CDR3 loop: CASSEFSGGRYEQYF. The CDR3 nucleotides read TGTGCCAGCAGTGAATTTTCGGGGGGCCGCTACGAGCAGTACTTC.

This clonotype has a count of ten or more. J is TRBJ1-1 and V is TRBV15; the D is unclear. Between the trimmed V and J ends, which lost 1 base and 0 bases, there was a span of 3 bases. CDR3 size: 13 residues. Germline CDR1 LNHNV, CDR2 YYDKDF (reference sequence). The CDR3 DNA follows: TGTGCCACCAGCAGAGTTGTGAACACTGAAGCTTTCTTT. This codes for CATSRVVNTEAFF.

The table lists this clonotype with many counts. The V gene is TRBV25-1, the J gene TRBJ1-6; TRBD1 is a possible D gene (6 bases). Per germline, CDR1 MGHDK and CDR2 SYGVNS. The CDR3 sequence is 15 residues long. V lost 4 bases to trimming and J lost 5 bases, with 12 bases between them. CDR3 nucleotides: TGTGCCAGCAGTGGACGGACAGTGGATAATTCACCCCTCCACTTT. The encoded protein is CASSGRTVDNSPLHF.

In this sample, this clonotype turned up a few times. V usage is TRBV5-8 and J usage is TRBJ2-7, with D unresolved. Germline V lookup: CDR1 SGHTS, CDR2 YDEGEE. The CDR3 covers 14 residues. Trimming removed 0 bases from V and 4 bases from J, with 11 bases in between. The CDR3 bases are TGTGCCAGCAGCTTGGCGGGCAGTAGATACGAGCAGTACTTC. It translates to CASSLAGSRYEQYF.

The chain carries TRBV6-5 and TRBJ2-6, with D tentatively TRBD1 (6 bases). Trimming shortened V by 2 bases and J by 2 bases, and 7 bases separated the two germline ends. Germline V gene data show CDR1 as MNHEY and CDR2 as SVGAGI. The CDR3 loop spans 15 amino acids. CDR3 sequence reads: CASSYPGAGANVLTF. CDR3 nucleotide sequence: TGTGCCAGCAGTTACCCAGGGGCTGGGGCCAACGTCCTGACTTTC.

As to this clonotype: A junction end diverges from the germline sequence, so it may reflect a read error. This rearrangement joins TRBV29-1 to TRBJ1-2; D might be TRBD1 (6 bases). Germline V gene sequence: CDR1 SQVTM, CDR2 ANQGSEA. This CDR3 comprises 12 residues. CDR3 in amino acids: CTVGGAGYGYTF. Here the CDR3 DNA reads TGCACCGTTGGGGGGGCAGGCTATGGCTACACCTTC.

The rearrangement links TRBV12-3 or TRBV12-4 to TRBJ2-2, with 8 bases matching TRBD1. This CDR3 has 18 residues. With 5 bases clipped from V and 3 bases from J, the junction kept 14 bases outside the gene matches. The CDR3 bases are TGTGCCAGCAGTACCCTTGGACAGGGCGGTCTGTACACCGGGGAGCTGTTTTTT. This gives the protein CASSTLGQGGLYTGELFF.

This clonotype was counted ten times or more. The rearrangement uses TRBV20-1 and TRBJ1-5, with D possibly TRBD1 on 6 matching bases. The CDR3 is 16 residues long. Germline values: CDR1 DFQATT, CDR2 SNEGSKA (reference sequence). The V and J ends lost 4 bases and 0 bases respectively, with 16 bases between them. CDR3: CSAKIGQPYSNQPQHF. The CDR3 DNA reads TGCAGTGCTAAAATTGGACAGCCTTATAGCAATCAGCCCCAGCATTTT.

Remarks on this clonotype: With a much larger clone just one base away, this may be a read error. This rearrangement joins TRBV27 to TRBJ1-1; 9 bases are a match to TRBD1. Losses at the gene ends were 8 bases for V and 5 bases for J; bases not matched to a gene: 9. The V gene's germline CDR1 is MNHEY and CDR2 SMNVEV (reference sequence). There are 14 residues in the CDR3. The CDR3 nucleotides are TGTGCCAGCGGTCAGGACAGGGGAAGGACTGAAGCTTTCTTT. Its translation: CASGQDRGRTEAFF.

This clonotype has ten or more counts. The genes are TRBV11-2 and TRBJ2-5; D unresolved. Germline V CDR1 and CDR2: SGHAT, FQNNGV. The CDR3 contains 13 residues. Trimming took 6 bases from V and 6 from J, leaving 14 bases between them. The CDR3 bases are TGTGCCAGCAGTCCCCGGACGTTTCAGACCCAGTACTTC. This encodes CASSPRTFQTQYF.

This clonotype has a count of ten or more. The CDR3 protein is CASSPAGTASSYEQYF. The CDR3 coding sequence is TGCGCCAGCAGCCCGGCCGGGACAGCCTCCTCCTACGAGCAGTACTTC. The chain combines TRBV5-1 with TRBJ2-7, with 7 bases identical to TRBD1. Per the germline V gene, CDR1 is SGHRS and CDR2 is YFSETQ. This CDR3 is built from 16 residues. The V gene end was trimmed by 4 bases and the J gene end by 0 bases; junction bases not matched to a gene: 10.

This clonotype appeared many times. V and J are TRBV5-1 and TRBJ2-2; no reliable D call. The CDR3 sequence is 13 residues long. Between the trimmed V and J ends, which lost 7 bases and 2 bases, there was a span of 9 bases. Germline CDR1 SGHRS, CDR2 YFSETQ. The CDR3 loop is CASEPLNTGELFF. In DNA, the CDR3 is TGCGCCAGCGAGCCCTTAAACACCGGGGAGCTGTTTTTT.

The CDR3 nucleotides read TGTGCCAGCAGCTTGGGGGGAAGTGGGGCCGGGGAGCTGTTTTTT. The encoded protein is CASSLGGSGAGELFF. The rearrangement links TRBV5-8 to TRBJ2-2; D gene ambiguous. V lost 0 bases and J 6 bases, leaving 12 bases between the germline ends. In germline, CDR1 is SGHTS, CDR2 YDEGEE. CDR3 size: 15 residues.

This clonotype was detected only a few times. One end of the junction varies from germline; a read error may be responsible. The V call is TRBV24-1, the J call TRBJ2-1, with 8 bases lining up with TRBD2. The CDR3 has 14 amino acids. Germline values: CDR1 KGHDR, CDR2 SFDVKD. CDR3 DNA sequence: TGTGCCACCAGTGAGAGCGGGGGCTACAATGAGCAGTTTTTT. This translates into CATSESGGYNEQFF.

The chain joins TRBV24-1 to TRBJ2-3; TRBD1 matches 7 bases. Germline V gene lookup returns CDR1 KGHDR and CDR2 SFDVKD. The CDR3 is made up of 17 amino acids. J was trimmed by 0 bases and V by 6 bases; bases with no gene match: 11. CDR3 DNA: TGTGCCACCAGTAAGGGACAGCTTACTACTAGCACAGATACGCAGTATTTT. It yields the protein CATSKGQLTTSTDTQYF.